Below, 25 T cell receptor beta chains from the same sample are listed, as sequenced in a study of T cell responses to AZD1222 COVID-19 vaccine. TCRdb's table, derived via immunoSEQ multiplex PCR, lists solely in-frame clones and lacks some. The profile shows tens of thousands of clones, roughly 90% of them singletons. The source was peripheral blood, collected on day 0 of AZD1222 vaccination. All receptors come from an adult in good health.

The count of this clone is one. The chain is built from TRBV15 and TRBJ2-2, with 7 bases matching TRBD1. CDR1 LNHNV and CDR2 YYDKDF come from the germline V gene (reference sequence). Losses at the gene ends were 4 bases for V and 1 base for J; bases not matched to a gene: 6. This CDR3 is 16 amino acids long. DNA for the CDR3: TGTGCCACCAGCAAAAGACAGGGTTGGAACACCGGGGAGCTGTTTTTT. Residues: CATSKRQGWNTGELFF.

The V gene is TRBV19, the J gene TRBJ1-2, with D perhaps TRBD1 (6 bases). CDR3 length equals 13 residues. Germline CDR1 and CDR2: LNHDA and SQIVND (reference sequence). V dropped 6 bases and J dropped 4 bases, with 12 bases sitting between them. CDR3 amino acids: CASSLQGSYGYTF. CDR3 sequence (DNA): TGTGCCAGTAGCCTACAGGGAAGCTATGGCTACACCTTC. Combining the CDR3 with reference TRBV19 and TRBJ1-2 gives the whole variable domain DGGITQSPKYLFRKEGQNVTLSCEQNLNHDAMYWYRQDPGQGLRLIYYSQIVNDFQKGDIAEGYSVSREKKESFPLTVTSAQKNPTAFYLCASSLQGSYGYTFGSGTRLTVV.

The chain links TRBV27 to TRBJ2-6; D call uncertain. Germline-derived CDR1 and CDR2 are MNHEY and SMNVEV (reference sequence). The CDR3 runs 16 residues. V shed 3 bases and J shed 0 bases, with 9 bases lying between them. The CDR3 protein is CASSFGENSGANVLTF. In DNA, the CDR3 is TGTGCCAGCAGTTTTGGGGAAAACTCTGGGGCCAACGTCCTGACTTTC.

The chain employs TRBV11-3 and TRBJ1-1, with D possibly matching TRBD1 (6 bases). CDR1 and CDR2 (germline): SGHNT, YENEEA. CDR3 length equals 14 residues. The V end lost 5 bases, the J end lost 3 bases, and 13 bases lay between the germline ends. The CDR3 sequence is CASSLRQVDTEAFF. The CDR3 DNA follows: TGTGCCAGCAGCCTTAGACAGGTGGACACTGAAGCTTTCTTT. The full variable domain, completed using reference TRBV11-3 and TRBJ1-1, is EAGVVQSPRYKIIEKKQPVAFWCNPISGHNTLYWYLQNLGQGPELLIRYENEEAVDDSQLPKDRFSAERLKGVDSTLKIQPAELGDSAVYLCASSLRQVDTEAFFGQGTRLTVV.

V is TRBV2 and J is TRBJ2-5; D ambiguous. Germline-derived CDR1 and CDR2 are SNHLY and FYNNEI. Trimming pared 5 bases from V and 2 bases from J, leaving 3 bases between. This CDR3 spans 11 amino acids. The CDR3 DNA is TGTGCCAGCAGTTGGCAAGAGACCCAGTACTTC. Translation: CASSWQETQYF.

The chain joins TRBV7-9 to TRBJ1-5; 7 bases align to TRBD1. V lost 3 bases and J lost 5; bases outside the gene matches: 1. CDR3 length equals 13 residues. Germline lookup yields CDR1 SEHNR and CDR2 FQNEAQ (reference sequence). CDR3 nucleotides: TGTGCCAGCAGCTTCACAGGGGATCAGCCCCAGCATTTT. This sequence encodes CASSFTGDQPQHF.

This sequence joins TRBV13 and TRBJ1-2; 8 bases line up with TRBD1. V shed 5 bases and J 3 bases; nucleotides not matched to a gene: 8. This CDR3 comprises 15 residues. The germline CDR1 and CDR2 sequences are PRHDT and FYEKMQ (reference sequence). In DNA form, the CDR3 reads TGTGCCAGCAGCACCATAGACAGGGGCGACTATGGCTACACCTTC. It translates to CASSTIDRGDYGYTF.

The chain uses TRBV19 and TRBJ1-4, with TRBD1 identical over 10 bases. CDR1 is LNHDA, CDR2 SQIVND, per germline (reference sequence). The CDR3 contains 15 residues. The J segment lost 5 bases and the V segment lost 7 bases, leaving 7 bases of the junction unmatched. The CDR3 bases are TGTGCCAGTAACTTCCGGACAGGGGGAAATGAAAAACTGTTTTTT. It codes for CASNFRTGGNEKLFF.

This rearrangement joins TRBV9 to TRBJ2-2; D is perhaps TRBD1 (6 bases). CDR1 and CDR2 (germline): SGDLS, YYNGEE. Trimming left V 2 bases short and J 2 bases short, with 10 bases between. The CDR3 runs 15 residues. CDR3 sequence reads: CASSVTGQNTGELFF. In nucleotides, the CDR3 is TGTGCCAGCAGCGTGACAGGTCAAAACACCGGGGAGCTGTTTTTT.

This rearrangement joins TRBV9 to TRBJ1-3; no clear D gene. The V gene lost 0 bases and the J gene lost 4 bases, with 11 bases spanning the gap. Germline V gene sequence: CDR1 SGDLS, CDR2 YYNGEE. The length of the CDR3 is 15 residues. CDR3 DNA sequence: TGTGCCAGCAGCGTAGGCACTCCCTTAGGAAACACCATATATTTT. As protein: CASSVGTPLGNTIYF.

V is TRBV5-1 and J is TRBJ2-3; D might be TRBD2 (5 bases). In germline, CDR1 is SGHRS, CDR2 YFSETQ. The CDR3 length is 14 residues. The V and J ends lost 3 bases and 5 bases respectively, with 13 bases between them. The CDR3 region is CASSSTPEGDTQYF. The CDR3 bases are TGCGCCAGCAGCTCTACACCCGAGGGAGATACGCAGTATTTT.

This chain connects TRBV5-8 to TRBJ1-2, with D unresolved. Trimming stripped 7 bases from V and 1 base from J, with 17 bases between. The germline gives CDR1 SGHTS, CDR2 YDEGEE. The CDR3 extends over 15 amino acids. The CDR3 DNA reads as TGTGCCAGCCGCCCGTGGCAGACTGGTAACTATGGCTACACCTTC. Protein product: CASRPWQTGNYGYTF.

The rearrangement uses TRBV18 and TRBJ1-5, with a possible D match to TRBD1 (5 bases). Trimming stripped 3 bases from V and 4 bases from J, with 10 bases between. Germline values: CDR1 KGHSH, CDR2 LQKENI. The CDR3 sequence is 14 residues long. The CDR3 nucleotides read TGTGCCAGCTCACCCGGGACCTCGAATCAGCCCCAGCATTTT. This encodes CASSPGTSNQPQHF.

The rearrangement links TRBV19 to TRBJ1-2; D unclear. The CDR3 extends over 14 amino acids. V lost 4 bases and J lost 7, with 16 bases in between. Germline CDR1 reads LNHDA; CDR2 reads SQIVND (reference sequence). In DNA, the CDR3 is TGTGCCAGTAGTACCCCTCCCCTAGGGTTTGGCTACACCTTC. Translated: CASSTPPLGFGYTF. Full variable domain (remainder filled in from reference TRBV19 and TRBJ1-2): DGGITQSPKYLFRKEGQNVTLSCEQNLNHDAMYWYRQDPGQGLRLIYYSQIVNDFQKGDIAEGYSVSREKKESFPLTVTSAQKNPTAFYLCASSTPPLGFGYTFGSGTRLTVV.

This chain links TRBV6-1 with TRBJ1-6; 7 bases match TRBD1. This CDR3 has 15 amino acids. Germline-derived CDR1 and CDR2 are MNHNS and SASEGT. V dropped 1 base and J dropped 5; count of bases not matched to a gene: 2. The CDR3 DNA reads TGTGCCAGCAGTGAAGGACAGGGACATAATTCACCCCTCCACTTT. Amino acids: CASSEGQGHNSPLHF.

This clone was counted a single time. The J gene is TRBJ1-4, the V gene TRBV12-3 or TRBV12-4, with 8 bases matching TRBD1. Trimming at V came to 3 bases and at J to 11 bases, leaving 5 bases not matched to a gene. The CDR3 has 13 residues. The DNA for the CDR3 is TGTGCCAGCAGTTTTTCAGGGGGCGGGAAACTGTTTTTT. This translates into CASSFSGGGKLFF.

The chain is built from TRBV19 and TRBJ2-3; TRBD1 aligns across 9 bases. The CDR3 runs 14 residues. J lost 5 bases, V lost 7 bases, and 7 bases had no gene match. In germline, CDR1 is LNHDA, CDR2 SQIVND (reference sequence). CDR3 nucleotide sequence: TGTGCCAGTAATGGACGACAGGGGGTAGATACGCAGTATTTT. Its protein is CASNGRQGVDTQYF. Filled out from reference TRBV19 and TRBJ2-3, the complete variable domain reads DGGITQSPKYLFRKEGQNVTLSCEQNLNHDAMYWYRQDPGQGLRLIYYSQIVNDFQKGDIAEGYSVSREKKESFPLTVTSAQKNPTAFYLCASNGRQGVDTQYFGPGTRLTVL.

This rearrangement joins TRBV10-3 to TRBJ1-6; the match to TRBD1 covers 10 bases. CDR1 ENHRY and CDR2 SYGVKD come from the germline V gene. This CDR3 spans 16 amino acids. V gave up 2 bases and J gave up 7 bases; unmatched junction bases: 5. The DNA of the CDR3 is TGTGCCATCAGTGAGGAACCGGGACAGGGGAATTCACCCCTCCACTTT. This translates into CAISEEPGQGNSPLHF.

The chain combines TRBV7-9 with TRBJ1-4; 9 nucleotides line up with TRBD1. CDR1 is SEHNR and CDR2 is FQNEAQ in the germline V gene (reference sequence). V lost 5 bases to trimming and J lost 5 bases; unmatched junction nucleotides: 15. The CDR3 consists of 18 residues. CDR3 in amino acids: CASSPRRDRAGRNEKLFF. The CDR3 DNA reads TGTGCCAGCAGCCCGAGAAGGGACAGGGCAGGGAGGAATGAAAAACTGTTTTTT.

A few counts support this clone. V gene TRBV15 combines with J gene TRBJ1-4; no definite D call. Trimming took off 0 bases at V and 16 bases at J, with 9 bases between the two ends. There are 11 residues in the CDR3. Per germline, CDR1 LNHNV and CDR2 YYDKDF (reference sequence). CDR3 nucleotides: TGTGCCACCAGCAGAGAAGAGGTTACGTTTTTT. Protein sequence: CATSREEVTFF.

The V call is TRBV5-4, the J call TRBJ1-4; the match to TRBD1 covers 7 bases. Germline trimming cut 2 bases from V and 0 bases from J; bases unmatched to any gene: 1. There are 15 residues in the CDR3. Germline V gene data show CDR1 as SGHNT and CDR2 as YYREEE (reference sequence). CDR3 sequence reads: CASSLQGTTNEKLFF. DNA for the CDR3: TGTGCCAGCAGCTTACAGGGGACAACTAATGAAAAACTGTTTTTT.

The CDR3 here is CASRPATGRNEKLFF. CDR3 in DNA: TGCGCCAGCAGGCCAGCGACAGGGAGGAATGAAAAACTGTTTTTT. V usage is TRBV5-1 and J usage is TRBJ1-4; 7 bases match TRBD1. V lost 5 bases and J lost 5; bases outside the gene matches: 9. Germline lookup yields CDR1 SGHRS and CDR2 YFSETQ. This CDR3 contains 15 residues. Variable domain in full (rest from reference TRBV5-1 and TRBJ1-4): KAGVTQTPRYLIKTRGQQVTLSCSPISGHRSVSWYQQTPGQGLQFLFEYFSETQRNKGNFPGRFSGRQFSNSRSEMNVSTLELGDSALYLCASRPATGRNEKLFFGSGTQLSVL.

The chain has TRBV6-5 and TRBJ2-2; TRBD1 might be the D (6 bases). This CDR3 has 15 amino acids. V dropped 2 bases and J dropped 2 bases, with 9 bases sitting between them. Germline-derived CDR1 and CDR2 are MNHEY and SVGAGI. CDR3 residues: CASSYDRLNTGELFF. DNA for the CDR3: TGTGCCAGCAGTTACGACAGGCTAAACACCGGGGAGCTGTTTTTT.

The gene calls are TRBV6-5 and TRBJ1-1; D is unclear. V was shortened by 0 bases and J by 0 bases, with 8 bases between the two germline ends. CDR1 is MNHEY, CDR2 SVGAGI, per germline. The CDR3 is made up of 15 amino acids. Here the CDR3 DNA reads TGTGCCAGCAGTTACTCGGCCAGTATGAACACTGAAGCTTTCTTT. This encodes CASSYSASMNTEAFF.

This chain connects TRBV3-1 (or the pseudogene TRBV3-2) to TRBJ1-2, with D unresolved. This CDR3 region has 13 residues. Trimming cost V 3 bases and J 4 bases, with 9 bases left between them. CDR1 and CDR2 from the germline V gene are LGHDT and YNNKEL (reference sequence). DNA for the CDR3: TGTGCCAGCAGCCAGGGGATGAGCTATGGCTACACCTTC. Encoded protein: CASSQGMSYGYTF.